This TCR beta chain was captured by sequencing in a study of OX40 agonist ivuxolimab in advanced cancers. The wider study: Ivuxolimab was administered intravenously to patients at 0.01 to 10 mg/kg every 2 weeks. Patients achieving partial responses numbered three: one hepatocellular carcinoma case and two cutaneous melanoma cases. Notes on the study in general: Among T cells, CD8+ cells averaged more expanded clones than CD4+ cells.

Between the trimmed V and J ends, which lost 2 bases and 9 bases, there was a span of 8 bases. This CDR3 is built from 12 residues. Germline-derived CDR1 and CDR2 are MDHEN and SYDVKM. This clone occurred a few times. What it recognizes is unknown. Using immunoSEQ multiplex PCR, the repertoire was profiled, and TCRdb retains in-frame clones only, with some absent. The data hold around 69,000 clones, with 88% observed a single time. V is TRBV28 and J is TRBJ1-5; D uncertain. The source was CD4+ or CD8+ T cells sorted from blood, collected in a trial of the OX40 agonist ivuxolimab. The receptor comes from an adult with an advanced solid tumor such as melanoma, head and neck, liver or kidney cancer. CDR3 region: CASSLRVGPQHF. In nucleotides, the CDR3 is TGTGCCAGCAGTTTAAGAGTTGGGCCCCAGCATTTT. Based on the CDR3 plus reference TRBV28 and TRBJ1-5, the full variable domain is DVKVTQSSRYLVKRTGEKVFLECVQDMDHENMFWYRQDPGLGLRLIYFSYDVKMKEKGDIPEGYSVSREKKERFSLILESASTNQTSMYLCASSLRVGPQHFGDGTRLSIL.